This TCR beta chain was obtained from a study of shared clonotypes between healthy human individuals. Both subsets, CD45RA+ naive and CD45RA-negative memory, were split from the CD4+ cells. Produced via immunoSEQ multiplex PCR; TCRdb's table is partial and in-frame only. Of about 2.3 million clones in the sample, just over 90% are singletons; the top ten hold approximately 0.4%. Per germline, CDR1 LNHNV and CDR2 YYDKDF (reference sequence). V lost 4 bases and J lost 4, with 15 bases in between. The CDR3 has 15 amino acids. The J gene is TRBJ2-3, the V gene TRBV15; maybe TRBD1 (5 bases). Specimen: naive CD4+ T cells from PBMCs. Regarding subset: CD45RA+ positively selected. The receptor's source is a man aged 18 to 30 in good health. Some clones in this sample may be carry-over from other donors' samples. The CDR3 DNA reads TGTGCCACCAGCACCGGACAAACCGACGCAGATACGCAGTATTTT. It translates to CATSTGQTDADTQYF. Full variable domain (outside the CDR3, taken from reference TRBV15 and TRBJ2-3): DAMVIQNPRYQVTQFGKPVTLSCSQTLNHNVMYWYQQKSSQAPKLLFHYYDKDFNNEADTPDNFQSRRPNTSFCFLDIRSPGLGDTAMYLCATSTGQTDADTQYFGPGTRLTVL.